The 4 T cell receptor beta chains below were found in one sample sequenced in a study of blood T cell repertoires in COVID-19 (TCRdb year 2020). Library creation used the immunoSEQ multiplex PCR assay. The table comes from immuneACCESS by way of TCRdb, which keeps in-frame sequences with V and J called. Part of the clones is missing from these tables; in studies checked, under half for an unresolved V gene and the rest for unknown reasons. The sample table holds a few hundred thousand clones, of which 83% were seen once. The leading ten clones occupy 1% to 1.5% of the sample. Sequencing was carried out using peripheral blood. The receptor set was obtained from a woman aged 45-59 years with acute or convalescent COVID-19.

This chain joins TRBV19 and TRBJ1-2, with 7 bases identical to TRBD1. Per the germline V gene, CDR1 is LNHDA and CDR2 is SQIVND (reference sequence). The V gene end was trimmed by 4 bases and the J gene end by 3 bases; junction bases not matched to a gene: 8. The CDR3 has 15 amino acids. The CDR3 DNA sequence: TGTGCCAGTAGTACTGTGGGTACAGGGGACTATGGCTACACCTTC. Translated, it gives CASSTVGTGDYGYTF.

The chain carries TRBV15 and TRBJ2-1, with 9 nucleotides matching TRBD2. The CDR3 is made up of 16 amino acids. Trimming at V came to 3 bases and at J to 7 bases, leaving 10 bases not matched to a gene. Germline loops: CDR1 LNHNV, CDR2 YYDKDF (reference sequence). CDR3 region: CATSSSWREGRNEQFF. The CDR3 bases are TGTGCCACCAGCAGTTCTTGGCGGGAGGGTCGAAATGAGCAGTTCTTC.

The chain joins TRBV12-5 to TRBJ1-1, with a weak D call TRBD1 (5 bases). Per germline, CDR1 LGHNT and CDR2 FRNRAP. V gave up 3 bases and J gave up 5 bases, with 10 bases separating them. The CDR3 length is 13 residues. CDR3 in DNA: TGTGCTAGTGGTTTCGGGGAGGGGACTGAAGCTTTCTTT. It specifies CASGFGEGTEAFF.

V usage is TRBV18 and J usage is TRBJ2-3; 7 bases are a match to TRBD2. CDR1 and CDR2 (germline): KGHSH, LQKENI. Trimming at V came to 5 bases and at J to 1 base, leaving 3 bases not matched to a gene. The CDR3 spans 14 residues. The CDR3 sequence is CASSAGVRTDTQYF. The CDR3 DNA follows: TGTGCCAGCTCAGCGGGGGTGCGCACAGATACGCAGTATTTT.